The 28 T cell receptor beta chains below were found in one sample sequenced in a study of blood T cell repertoires in COVID-19. TCRdb keeps only in-frame clones here, not all; method: immunoSEQ multiplex PCR. This sample yields some 350,000 clones, of which around 91% are seen a single time; around 3.5% belongs to the top ten. The specimen sequenced was peripheral blood. These receptors all come from a woman younger than 35 who had recovered from COVID-19.

This clone occurred once. The rearrangement uses TRBV5-1 and TRBJ2-2; TRBD2 matches at 11 bases. V shed 4 bases, J shed 1 base, and the junction held 9 bases outside the gene matches. Germline CDR1 reads SGHRS; CDR2 reads YFSETQ. CDR3 length: 18 residues. In nucleotides, the CDR3 is TGCGCCAGCAGCATACTAGCGGGAGCGTTTAGGAACACCGGGGAGCTGTTTTTT. It translates to CASSILAGAFRNTGELFF.

The chain is built from TRBV7-2 and TRBJ2-1, with 11 bases identical to TRBD2. This CDR3 has 17 residues. The germline CDR1 and CDR2 sequences are SGHTA and FQGNSA. V lost 5 bases, J lost 7 bases, and 13 bases stayed unmatched. DNA for the CDR3: TGTGCCAGCAGCCCGGGAAGGTCTAGCGGGAGGTGGAATGAGCAGTTCTTC. It codes for CASSPGRSSGRWNEQFF. The full variable domain, in which reference TRBV7-2 and TRBJ2-1 provide the parts outside the CDR3, is GAGVSQSPSNKVTEKGKDVELRCDPISGHTALYWYRQSLGQGLEFLIYFQGNSAPDKSGLPSDRFSAERTGGSVSTLTIQRTQQEDSAVYLCASSPGRSSGRWNEQFFGPGTRLTVL.

This clone was found once. The V and J genes are TRBV9 and TRBJ1-1; 7 positions match TRBD1. CDR1 is SGDLS and CDR2 is YYNGEE in the germline V gene. CDR3 length: 14 amino acids. Trimming took 4 bases from V and 1 from J; bases not matched to a gene: 4. The CDR3 nucleotides read TGTGCCAGCAGCTTCAGACAGGGGAACACTGAAGCTTTCTTT. Translating gives CASSFRQGNTEAFF.

The chain couples TRBV2 to TRBJ1-2; the match to TRBD1 covers 8 bases. V lost 1 base, J lost 7 bases, and 8 bases stayed unmatched. The CDR3 loop spans 15 amino acids. Germline CDR1 and CDR2: SNHLY and FYNNEI. CDR3 nucleotides: TGTGCCAGCAGTGAAGGGACAGGGACTTTTGGTGGCTACACCTTC. This codes for CASSEGTGTFGGYTF.

J is TRBJ1-1 and V is TRBV12-3 or TRBV12-4; D gene ambiguous. Trimming took 1 base from V and 6 from J, leaving 9 bases between them. This CDR3 is 13 amino acids long. The CDR3 DNA is TGTGCCAGCAGTTTAGGGCGGGTGGCTGAAGCTTTCTTT. Its protein product is CASSLGRVAEAFF.

The chain couples TRBV27 to TRBJ1-2; possibly TRBD1 for D (6 bases). This CDR3 has 15 residues. CDR1 and CDR2 from the germline V gene are MNHEY and SMNVEV (reference sequence). V shed 2 bases and J shed 4 bases, with 14 bases lying between them. CDR3 nucleotide sequence: TGTGCCAGCAGTTTAATCGGGGGGCCGGGCTATGGCTACACCTTC. Translating gives CASSLIGGPGYGYTF.

About this clone itself: The sample carries other DNA sequences with the same CDR3. The chain recombines TRBV5-4 with TRBJ2-1; TRBD2 matches 8 bases. V shed 0 bases and J 5 bases; nucleotides not matched to a gene: 1. The length of the CDR3 is 14 residues. CDR1 is SGHNT, CDR2 YYREEE, per germline (reference sequence). In DNA, the CDR3 is TGTGCCAGCAGCTTGGGACTAGCGAACAATGAGCAGTTCTTC. The encoded protein is CASSLGLANNEQFF.

CDR3 coding DNA: TGTGCCAGCAGCTTAATCGGGAATGAGCAGTTCTTC. Amino acid sequence: CASSLIGNEQFF. The rearrangement links TRBV7-9 to TRBJ2-1; D is unresolved. The CDR3 has 12 residues. Trimming stripped 2 bases from V and 7 bases from J, with 6 bases between. Germline CDR1 SEHNR, CDR2 FQNEAQ (reference sequence).

The chain carries TRBV7-2 and TRBJ2-1; 9 positions match TRBD2. V lost 1 base and J lost 3; bases outside the gene matches: 4. This CDR3 comprises 16 residues. Germline V gene data show CDR1 as SGHTA and CDR2 as FQGNSA. The CDR3 is CASSLVSSGGYNEQFF. CDR3 sequence (DNA): TGTGCCAGCAGCTTAGTGAGTAGCGGGGGCTACAATGAGCAGTTCTTC.

This chain connects TRBV7-2 to TRBJ2-4, with 8 bases matching TRBD2. The CDR3 is 14 residues long. The V and J ends lost 4 bases and 8 bases, in that order; junction bases with no gene match: 7. In germline, CDR1 is SGHTA, CDR2 FQGNSA. This CDR3 is CASSSTGTSDIQYF. The CDR3 DNA follows: TGTGCCAGCAGCTCAACCGGGACTAGTGACATTCAGTACTTC.

This chain links TRBV19 with TRBJ2-7; D gene ambiguous. V was clipped by 4 bases and J by 8 bases, with 21 bases between them. This CDR3 has 15 residues. Germline loops: CDR1 LNHDA, CDR2 SQIVND (reference sequence). The CDR3 spells CASSNTNPPTGKQYV. CDR3 bases: TGTGCCAGTAGTAATACAAACCCGCCGACGGGTAAGCAGTACGTC.

The chain is built from TRBV11-2 and TRBJ2-3; TRBD2 matches 16 bases. CDR1 is SGHAT and CDR2 is FQNNGV in the germline V gene. The V segment lost 5 bases and the J segment 4 bases; nucleotides outside the gene matches: 9. The CDR3 runs to 18 residues. CDR3 DNA: TGTGCCAGCAGCCAACAGGGACTAGCGGGAGGGGCGGCAGATACGCAGTATTTT. Protein sequence: CASSQQGLAGGAADTQYF.

The chain combines TRBV27 with TRBJ2-3, with TRBD2 identical over 8 bases. CDR1 is MNHEY and CDR2 is SMNVEV in the germline V gene (reference sequence). The CDR3 consists of 15 residues. V lost 2 bases, J lost 2 bases, and 3 bases stayed unmatched. In DNA, the CDR3 is TGTGCCAGCAGTTTAAACGGGAGGGCCACAGATACGCAGTATTTT. It encodes CASSLNGRATDTQYF.

The rearrangement links TRBV19 to TRBJ2-3; 8 nucleotides agree with TRBD2. J gave up 6 bases and V 5 bases, and 7 bases lay outside the gene matches. Germline values: CDR1 LNHDA, CDR2 SQIVND (reference sequence). The CDR3 runs 14 residues. The CDR3 sequence: CASSLGTRGDTQYF. CDR3 in DNA: TGTGCCAGTAGTTTGGGGACTAGGGGGGATACGCAGTATTTT.

The chain uses TRBV11-3 and TRBJ1-1; TRBD1 might be the D (6 bases). The germline V gene encodes CDR1 SGHNT and CDR2 YENEEA. V lost 1 base and J 1 base, leaving 7 bases between the germline ends. The CDR3 has 14 residues. CDR3: CASSLARGNTEAFF. The CDR3 DNA reads as TGTGCCAGCAGCTTAGCCAGGGGGAACACTGAAGCTTTCTTT. Full variable domain (remainder filled in from reference TRBV11-3 and TRBJ1-1): EAGVVQSPRYKIIEKKQPVAFWCNPISGHNTLYWYLQNLGQGPELLIRYENEEAVDDSQLPKDRFSAERLKGVDSTLKIQPAELGDSAVYLCASSLARGNTEAFFGQGTRLTVV.

This clone was seen just once. The genes are TRBV2 and TRBJ1-2; maybe TRBD1 (6 bases). Per the germline V gene, CDR1 is SNHLY and CDR2 is FYNNEI. V was pared by 6 bases and J by 4 bases, with 18 bases between. The CDR3 totals 15 residues. Here the CDR3 DNA reads TGTGCCAGCAGGTACCCCGCAGGGGTTGGCTATGGCTACACCTTC. Translation: CASRYPAGVGYGYTF.

The CDR3 region is CASSPLGGGNTEAFF. CDR3 nucleotide sequence: TGTGCCAGCAGCCCCCTTGGGGGGGGGAACACTGAAGCTTTCTTT. V and J are TRBV5-6 and TRBJ1-1; possible D gene TRBD1, 5 bases. V was pared by 4 bases and J by 1 base, with 14 bases between. The length of the CDR3 is 15 residues. The germline gives CDR1 SGHDT, CDR2 YYEEEE.

This chain links TRBV7-9 with TRBJ1-6; D possibly corresponds to TRBD1 (6 bases). Germline loops: CDR1 SEHNR, CDR2 FQNEAQ (reference sequence). The CDR3 is 13 amino acids. Trimming pared 5 bases from V and 8 bases from J, leaving 10 bases between. CDR3 amino acids: CASSPQGDSPLHF. The DNA of the CDR3 is TGTGCCAGCAGCCCACAGGGAGATTCACCCCTCCACTTT.

The chain joins TRBV21-1 to TRBJ1-1; the table's D call, TRBD1, was not checked against the DNA. TRBV21-1 is annotated as a pseudogene. CDR3 size: 12 residues. The CDR3 here is CASRQGDTEAFF. The CDR3 DNA follows: TGTGCCAGCAGACAGGGGGACACTGAAGCTTTCTTT.

CDR3 protein: CASRPRQGPAQYGYTF. For the CDR3, the DNA is TGTGCCAGCAGACCACGACAGGGGCCAGCTCAATATGGCTACACCTTC. The chain joins TRBV7-9 to TRBJ1-2; TRBD1 agrees at 8 bases. V shed 6 bases and J 5 bases; nucleotides not matched to a gene: 14. The CDR3 covers 16 residues. Germline CDR1 is SEHNR and CDR2 is FQNEAQ (reference sequence).

The chain has TRBV14 and TRBJ2-1, with D unresolved. Germline assignment: CDR1 SGHDN and CDR2 FVKESK. The CDR3 consists of 15 residues. Trimming stripped 0 bases from V and 2 bases from J, with 8 bases between. The CDR3 region has the DNA TGTGCCAGCAGCCAAGAACGGGTCCCCTACAATGAGCAGTTCTTC. Translated, it gives CASSQERVPYNEQFF.

In DNA, the CDR3 is TGTGCCAGCAGTCTCCTGACTAGTGAAGATACGCAGTATTTT. Translated: CASSLLTSEDTQYF. The V gene is TRBV6-2 or TRBV6-3, the J gene TRBJ2-3; perhaps TRBD2 as D (6 bases). CDR1 is MNHEY and CDR2 is SVGEGT in the germline V gene. The CDR3 runs to 14 residues. The ends were cut back, 5 bases at V and 5 bases at J, with 14 bases in the middle.

This clone has only a few counts. This rearrangement joins TRBV6-5 to TRBJ2-5, with D possibly matching TRBD2 (5 bases). V lost 10 bases and J lost 5, with 14 bases in between. CDR1 is MNHEY, CDR2 SVGAGI, per germline. CDR3 length: 12 residues. The CDR3 DNA follows: TGTGCCACCCGAAGCGGAAGGGAGACCCAGTACTTC. Protein product: CATRSGRETQYF.

CDR3 DNA sequence: TGTGCCAGCAGCCAGTCCTACACTGAAGCTTTCTTT. It encodes CASSQSYTEAFF. V is TRBV5-4 and J is TRBJ1-1, with D unclear. Germline V gene sequence: CDR1 SGHNT, CDR2 YYREEE (reference sequence). There are 12 residues in the CDR3. Trimming stripped 4 bases from V and 3 bases from J, with 7 bases between.

This clone was seen once. This sequence joins TRBV30 and TRBJ2-7; D may be TRBD2 (5 bases). Trimming removed 0 bases from V and 0 bases from J, with 6 bases in between. The CDR3 contains 13 residues. Germline-derived CDR1 and CDR2 are GTSNPN and SVGIG (reference sequence). CDR3 nucleotides: TGTGCCTGGAGTGTCGGACTCTCCTACGAGCAGTACGTC. Encoded protein: CAWSVGLSYEQYV.

J is TRBJ1-2 and V is TRBV24-1; 8 positions agree with TRBD1. CDR3 size: 13 residues. Germline CDR1 and CDR2: KGHDR and SFDVKD. Unmatched junction bases numbered 4, after V lost 7 bases and J lost 4 bases. CDR3 region: CATSRTGPYGYTF. The CDR3 DNA follows: TGTGCCACCAGCCGGACAGGGCCCTATGGCTACACCTTC.

This chain connects TRBV19 to TRBJ1-2; 7 bases agree with TRBD1. The length of the CDR3 is 14 residues. The germline V gene has CDR1 LNHDA and CDR2 SQIVND (reference sequence). V lost 1 base and J lost 4; bases outside the gene matches: 3. CDR3 coding DNA: TGTGCCAGTAGTATAGGACAGGGCAGCTATGGCTACACCTTC. Protein product: CASSIGQGSYGYTF.

V usage is TRBV4-3 and J usage is TRBJ2-1; 9 bases map to TRBD1. CDR1 LGHNA and CDR2 YSLEER come from the germline V gene. J was trimmed by 5 bases and V by 3 bases; bases with no gene match: 8. The CDR3 is 16 amino acids. CDR3 nucleotides: TGCGCCAGCAGCCAGGGGGGGGGACAGGGCGACAATGAGCAGTTCTTC. It translates to CASSQGGGQGDNEQFF.